This is a list of T cell receptor beta chains from one sample in a study of T cell responses to AZD1222 COVID-19 vaccine. Sequencing used immunoSEQ multiplex PCR; TCRdb keeps in-frame clones, though not all of them. The sample yields 150,000 to 200,000 clones, roughly 92% seen once. Sequencing was performed on peripheral blood, taken on day 0 of AZD1222 vaccination. All receptors derive from an adult in good health. The CDR3 runs from the conserved cysteine through the conserved F or W. The D gene is left open where the match is weak. Clone size is shown for a subset of rows, as once, few, many or a class of expanded clone.

TRBV29-1	-	TRBD1	TRBJ1-2	CITGDRGYGYTF	TGCATCACGGGGGACAGGGGGTATGGCTACACCTTC
TRBV28	few	TRBD1	TRBJ2-5	CASSDQGAQTQYF	TGTGCCAGCAGCGATCAGGGGGCGCAGACCCAGTACTTC
TRBV18	-	-	TRBJ2-6	CASSATHSGANVLTF	TGTGCCAGCTCCGCAACTCACTCTGGGGCCAACGTCCTGACTTTC
TRBV2	few	-	TRBJ1-6	CASQNPSYNSPLHF	TGTGCCAGCCAGAATCCCTCCTATAATTCACCCCTCCACTTT
TRBV6-2/TRBV6-3	-	-	TRBJ2-3	CASSYLSPLEYTDTQYF	TGTGCCAGCAGTTACCTCTCACCCTTAGAATATACAGATACGCAGTATTTT
TRBV7-9	-	-	TRBJ2-1	CASSPAPPLVNEQFF	TGTGCCAGCAGCCCCGCGCCTCCCCTGGTGAATGAGCAGTTCTTC
TRBV2	-	-	TRBJ1-2	CASSASAQGSYTF	TGTGCCAGCAGTGCCTCGGCTCAGGGAAGCTACACCTTC
TRBV5-1	-	TRBD1	TRBJ2-7	CASSSSGTGYFEQYF	TGCGCCAGCAGCTCGTCCGGGACAGGGTACTTCGAGCAGTACTTC
TRBV7-2	-	TRBD2	TRBJ2-1	CANSGTSGGVNEQFF	TGTGCCAATTCCGGGACTAGCGGGGGGGTCAATGAGCAGTTCTTC
TRBV5-8	-	-	TRBJ1-5	CASSLLPSWNQPQHF	TGTGCCAGCAGCTTGTTGCCGTCGTGGAATCAGCCCCAGCATTTT
TRBV7-6	once	-	TRBJ1-2	CASSPPLGGYTF	TGTGCCAGCAGCCCACCGTTAGGCGGCTACACCTTC
TRBV7-2	-	-	TRBJ1-2	CASSFNPDSDYGYTF	TGTGCCAGCAGCTTTAATCCGGACAGCGACTATGGCTACACCTTC
TRBV14	-	-	TRBJ2-3	CASSVRGADTQYF	TGTGCCAGCAGCGTCAGGGGTGCGGATACGCAGTATTTT
TRBV4-1	-	-	TRBJ2-3	CASSLDRVAGDTDTQYF	TGCGCCAGCAGCCTCGACAGGGTAGCGGGCGACACAGATACGCAGTATTTT
TRBV5-1	-	-	TRBJ1-2	CASSLARTYGYTF	TGCGCCAGCAGCTTGGCCCGTACCTATGGCTACACCTTC
TRBV7-9	-	-	TRBJ1-2	CASSSSSQGSVYGYTF	TGTGCCAGCAGCTCTTCCTCTCAGGGGTCGGTCTATGGCTACACCTTC
TRBV6-5	-	-	TRBJ1-2	CASSYSARNNYGYTF	TGTGCCAGCAGTTACTCAGCACGGAATAACTATGGCTACACCTTC